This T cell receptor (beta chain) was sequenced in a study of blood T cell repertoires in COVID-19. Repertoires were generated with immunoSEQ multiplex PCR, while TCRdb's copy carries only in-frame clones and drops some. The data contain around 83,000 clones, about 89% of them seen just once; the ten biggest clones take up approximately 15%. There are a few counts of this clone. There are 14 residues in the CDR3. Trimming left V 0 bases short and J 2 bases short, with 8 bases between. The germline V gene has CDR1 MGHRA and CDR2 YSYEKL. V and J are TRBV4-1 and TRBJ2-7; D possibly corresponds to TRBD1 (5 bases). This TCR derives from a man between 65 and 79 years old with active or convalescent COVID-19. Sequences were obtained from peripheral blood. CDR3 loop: CASSQEGRAYEQYF. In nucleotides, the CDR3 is TGCGCCAGCAGCCAAGAAGGCAGGGCCTACGAGCAGTACTTC.